The 11 T cell receptor beta chains given below trace back to one sample, sequenced in a study of CD8+ T cells in alopecia areata. Regarding treatment: oral pan-JAK inhibitor, 5-10 mg twice daily. Investigators isolated RNA and reverse transcribed it into cDNA to act as the sequencing template. Profiled with immunoSEQ multiplex PCR; TCRdb holds only in-frame clones, not every one. The sample holds 200,000 or so clones, roughly two fifths seen once. This specimen consisted of CD4+ T cells sorted from blood, obtained at approximately week 37, from a patient treated with tofacitinib. These receptors were obtained from a human donor with alopecia areata.

This CDR3 is CASSGQNLNQPQHF. The CDR3 coding sequence is TGTGCCAGCAGTGGCCAGAACCTCAATCAGCCCCAGCATTTT. V and J are TRBV6-1 and TRBJ1-5; D gene ambiguous. The CDR3 runs to 14 residues. Germline assignment: CDR1 MNHNS and CDR2 SASEGT. Trimming cost V 4 bases and J 3 bases, with 10 bases left between them.

This chain connects TRBV28 to TRBJ2-5; possibly TRBD2 for D (5 bases). The V gene's germline CDR1 is MDHEN and CDR2 SYDVKM. CDR3 size: 13 residues. Trimming left V 11 bases short and J 2 bases short, with 15 bases between. CDR3 sequence: CASKAEDQETQYF. CDR3 nucleotide sequence: TGTGCCTCAAAGGCGGAGGATCAAGAGACCCAGTACTTC.

This clone showed up just a few times. The rearrangement links TRBV15 to TRBJ2-2; weak D call: TRBD2 (5 bases). Trimming cost V 5 bases and J 8 bases, with 9 bases left between them. The V gene's germline CDR1 is LNHNV and CDR2 YYDKDF (reference sequence). The CDR3 length is 12 residues. The CDR3 spells CATSAAGGELFF. The CDR3 nucleotides are TGTGCCACCAGCGCCGCGGGTGGGGAGCTGTTTTTT.

The chain carries TRBV5-1 and TRBJ2-5; perhaps TRBD1 as D (6 bases). Germline V gives CDR1 SGHRS, CDR2 YFSETQ. This CDR3 region has 13 residues. With 4 bases removed from V and 4 bases from J, the gap between germline ends came to 11 bases. CDR3: CASSADSPETQYF. In DNA, the CDR3 is TGCGCCAGCAGCGCGGACAGTCCAGAGACCCAGTACTTC.

V is TRBV2 and J is TRBJ1-4, with D uncertain. CDR1 is SNHLY, CDR2 FYNNEI, per germline. Deletions cut 2 bases from V and 2 bases from J, with 6 bases between. This CDR3 has 14 amino acids. Here the CDR3 DNA reads TGTGCCAGCAGTGAAATGGGCACTAATGAAAAACTGTTTTTT. As protein: CASSEMGTNEKLFF.

The chain couples TRBV5-1 to TRBJ2-1, with D perhaps TRBD1 (6 bases). Germline assignment: CDR1 SGHRS and CDR2 YFSETQ. The V end lost 0 bases, the J end lost 6 bases, and 7 bases lay between the germline ends. This CDR3 has 13 residues. The CDR3 bases are TGCGCCAGCAGCTTGGACAGGGCCAATGAGCAGTTCTTC. This gives the protein CASSLDRANEQFF.

This clone was observed a few times. The V gene is TRBV30, the J gene TRBJ1-4, with a tentative D call TRBD1 (6 bases). Trimming removed 4 bases at V and 4 bases at J, with 10 bases between. The CDR3 length is 13 residues. CDR1 and CDR2 (germline): GTSNPN, SVGIG (reference sequence). The CDR3 sequence: CAWNRDGNEKLFF. The CDR3 nucleotides read TGTGCCTGGAACAGGGACGGTAATGAAAAACTGTTTTTT. The complete variable domain, with remaining parts taken from reference TRBV30 and TRBJ1-4, reads SQTIHQWPATLVQPVGSPLSLECTVEGTSNPNLYWYRQAAGRGLQLLFYSVGIGQISSEVPQNLSASRPQDRQFILSSKKLLLSDSGFYLCAWNRDGNEKLFFGSGTQLSVL.

The chain carries TRBV7-9 and TRBJ1-1; TRBD1 matches at 7 bases. V lost 5 bases, J lost 0 bases, and 15 bases stayed unmatched. Germline V gene data show CDR1 as SEHNR and CDR2 as FQNEAQ (reference sequence). The CDR3 extends over 18 amino acids. The CDR3 loop is CASSPGTANSPMNTEAFF. CDR3 bases: TGTGCCAGCAGCCCCGGGACAGCAAACTCCCCTATGAACACTGAAGCTTTCTTT.

The CDR3 spells CASTRSGGSNQPQHF. CDR3 coding DNA: TGTGCCAGCACCCGGTCAGGGGGTAGCAATCAGCCCCAGCATTTT. The chain has TRBV2 and TRBJ1-5; 7 nucleotides line up with TRBD1. The CDR3 covers 15 residues. Germline V gives CDR1 SNHLY, CDR2 FYNNEI. J was trimmed by 0 bases and V by 7 bases; bases with no gene match: 6.

The rearrangement links TRBV29-1 to TRBJ2-5; D unclear. The germline CDR1 and CDR2 sequences are SQVTM and ANQGSEA. The CDR3 spans 11 residues. The CDR3 DNA reads TGCAAAACGGACGTCGGTGGGACCCAGTACTTC. It is translated as CKTDVGGTQYF.

This clone was seen a handful of times. The chain couples TRBV19 to TRBJ1-1; D may be TRBD1 (5 bases). V was trimmed by 3 bases and J by 7 bases, leaving 9 bases between them. CDR1 is LNHDA, CDR2 SQIVND, per germline (reference sequence). The CDR3 spans 12 residues. CDR3 coding DNA: TGTGCCAGTAGTATTAGGGGTGGTGAAGCTTTCTTT. It translates to CASSIRGGEAFF.